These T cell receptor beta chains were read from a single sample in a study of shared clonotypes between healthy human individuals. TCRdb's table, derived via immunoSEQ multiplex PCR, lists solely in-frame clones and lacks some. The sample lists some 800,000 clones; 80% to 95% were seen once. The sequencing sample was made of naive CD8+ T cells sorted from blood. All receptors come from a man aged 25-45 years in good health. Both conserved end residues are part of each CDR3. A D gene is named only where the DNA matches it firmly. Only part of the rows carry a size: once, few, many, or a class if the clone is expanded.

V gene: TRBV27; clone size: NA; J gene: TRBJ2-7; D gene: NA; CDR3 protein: CASSFTPPYEQYF; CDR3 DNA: TGTGCCAGCAGTTTTACCCCACCCTACGAGCAGTACTTC
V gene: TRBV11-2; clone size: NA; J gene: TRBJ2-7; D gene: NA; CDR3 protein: CASSFLTYEQYF; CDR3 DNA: TGTGCCAGCAGCTTTCTAACCTACGAGCAGTACTTC
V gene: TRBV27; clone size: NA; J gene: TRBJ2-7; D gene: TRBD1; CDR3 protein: CASSGTGEAYEQYF; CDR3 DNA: TGTGCCAGCTCCGGGACAGGGGAAGCCTACGAGCAGTACTTC
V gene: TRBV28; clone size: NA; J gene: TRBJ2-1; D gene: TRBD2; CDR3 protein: CASSLALAGGNEQFF; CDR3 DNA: TGTGCCAGCAGTTTAGCACTAGCGGGAGGCAATGAGCAGTTCTTC
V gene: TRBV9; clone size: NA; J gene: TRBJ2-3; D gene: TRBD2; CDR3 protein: CASSVTSGAGSTDTQYF; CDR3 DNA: TGTGCCAGCAGCGTTACTAGCGGGGCGGGGAGCACAGATACGCAGTATTTT
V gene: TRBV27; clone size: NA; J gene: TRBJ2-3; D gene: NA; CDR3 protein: CASSLQRLSTDTQYF; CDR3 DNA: TGTGCCAGCAGTTTACAGCGGCTAAGCACAGATACGCAGTATTTT
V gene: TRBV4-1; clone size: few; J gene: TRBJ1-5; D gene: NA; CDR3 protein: CASSQDGEFQPQHF; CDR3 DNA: TGCGCCAGCAGCCAAGATGGGGAATTTCAGCCCCAGCATTTT
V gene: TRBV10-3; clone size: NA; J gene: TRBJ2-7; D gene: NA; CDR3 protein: CAISEVDGRDLTYEQYF; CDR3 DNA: TGTGCCATCAGTGAGGTAGACGGGCGGGACCTCACCTACGAGCAGTACTTC
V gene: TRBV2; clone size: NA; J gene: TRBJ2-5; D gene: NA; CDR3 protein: CASSDWTLQETQYF; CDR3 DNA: TGTGCCAGCAGTGACTGGACTCTCCAAGAGACCCAGTACTTC
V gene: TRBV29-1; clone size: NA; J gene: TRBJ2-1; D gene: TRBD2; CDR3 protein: CSAGTSGPNEQFF; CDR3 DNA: TGCAGCGCTGGGACTAGCGGGCCCAATGAGCAGTTCTTC
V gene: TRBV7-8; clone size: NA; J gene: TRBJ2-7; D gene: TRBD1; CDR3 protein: CASSFWTGFSYEQYF; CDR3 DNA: TGTGCCAGCAGCTTTTGGACAGGTTTCTCCTACGAGCAGTACTTC
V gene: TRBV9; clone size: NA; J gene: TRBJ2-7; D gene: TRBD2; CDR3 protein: CASSVAASGSSYEQYF; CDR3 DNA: TGTGCCAGCAGCGTAGCAGCTAGCGGGAGCTCCTACGAGCAGTACTTC
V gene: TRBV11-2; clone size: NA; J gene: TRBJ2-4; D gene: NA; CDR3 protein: CASGPLGRPDIQYF; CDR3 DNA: TGTGCCAGCGGGCCCTTGGGGAGGCCGGACATTCAGTACTTC
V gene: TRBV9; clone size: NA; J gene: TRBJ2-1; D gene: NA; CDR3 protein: CASSVVGGSYNEQFF; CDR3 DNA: TGTGCCAGCAGCGTAGTAGGTGGCTCCTACAATGAGCAGTTCTTC
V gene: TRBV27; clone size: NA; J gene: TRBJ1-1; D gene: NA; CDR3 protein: CASSKGGREAFF; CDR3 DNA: TGTGCCAGCAGCAAAGGCGGACGAGAAGCTTTCTTT
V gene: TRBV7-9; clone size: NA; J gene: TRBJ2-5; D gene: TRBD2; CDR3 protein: CASSFGRGRTSEETQYF; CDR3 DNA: TGTGCCAGCAGCTTTGGCCGGGGTAGGACTAGCGAAGAGACCCAGTACTTC
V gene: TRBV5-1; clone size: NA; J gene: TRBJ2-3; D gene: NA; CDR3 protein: CASSSGDNTDTQYF; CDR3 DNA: TGCGCCAGCAGCAGTGGGGACAACACAGATACGCAGTATTTT
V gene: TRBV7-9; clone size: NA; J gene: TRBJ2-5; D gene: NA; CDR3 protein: CASSSYPLVQETQYF; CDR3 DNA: TGTGCCAGCAGCAGTTATCCTTTAGTTCAAGAGACCCAGTACTTC
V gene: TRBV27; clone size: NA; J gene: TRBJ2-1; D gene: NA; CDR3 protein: CASSTIDEQFF; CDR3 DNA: TGTGCCAGCAGTACAATTGATGAGCAGTTCTTC
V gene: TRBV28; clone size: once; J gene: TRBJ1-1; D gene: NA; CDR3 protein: CASSLVVRTVNTEAFF; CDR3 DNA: TGTGCCAGCAGTTTAGTGGTTCGGACAGTGAACACTGAAGCTTTCTTT
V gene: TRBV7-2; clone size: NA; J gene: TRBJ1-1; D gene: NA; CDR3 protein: CASSSLPVGMNTEAFF; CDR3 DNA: TGTGCCAGCAGCTCTCTCCCAGTGGGCATGAACACTGAAGCTTTCTTT
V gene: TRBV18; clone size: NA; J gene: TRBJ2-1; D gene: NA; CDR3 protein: CASDNAGILGDEQFF; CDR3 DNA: TGTGCCAGCGACAACGCGGGGATCCTCGGGGATGAGCAGTTCTTC
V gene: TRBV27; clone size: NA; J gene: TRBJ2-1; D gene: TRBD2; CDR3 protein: CASSARAGGTYNEQFF; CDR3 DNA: TGTGCCAGCAGCGCTAGAGCGGGAGGGACCTACAATGAGCAGTTCTTC
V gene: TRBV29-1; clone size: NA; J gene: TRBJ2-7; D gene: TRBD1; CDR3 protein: CSGTSGQGYEQYF; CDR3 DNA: TGCAGCGGTACCTCGGGACAGGGTTACGAGCAGTACTTC
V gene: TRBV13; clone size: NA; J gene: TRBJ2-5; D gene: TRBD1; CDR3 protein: CASSPRTGDVEETQYF; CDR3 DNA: TGTGCCAGCAGCCCGCGGACAGGGGATGTAGAAGAGACCCAGTACTTC
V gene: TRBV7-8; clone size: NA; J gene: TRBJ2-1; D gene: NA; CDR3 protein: CASSPGLYSYNEQFF; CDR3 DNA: TGTGCCAGCAGCCCAGGCCTTTACTCCTACAATGAGCAGTTCTTC
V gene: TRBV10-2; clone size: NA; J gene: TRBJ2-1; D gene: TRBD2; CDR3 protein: CASRGYTGGPFEQFF; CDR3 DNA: TGCGCTTCCAGGGGATATACGGGAGGGCCCTTTGAGCAGTTCTTC
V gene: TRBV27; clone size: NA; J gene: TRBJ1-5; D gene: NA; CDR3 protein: CASSFGINQPQHF; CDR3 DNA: TGTGCCAGCAGTTTCGGCATCAACCAGCCCCAGCATTTT
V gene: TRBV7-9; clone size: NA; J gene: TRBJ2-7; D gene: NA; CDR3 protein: CASSPTSQATYEQYF; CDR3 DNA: TGTGCCAGCAGCCCCACCTCCCAGGCCACCTACGAGCAGTACTTC
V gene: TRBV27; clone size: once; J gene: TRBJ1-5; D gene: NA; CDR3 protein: CASSLGVGQLNQPQHF; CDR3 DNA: TGTGCCAGCAGTTTGGGGGTTGGGCAGCTTAATCAGCCCCAGCATTTT
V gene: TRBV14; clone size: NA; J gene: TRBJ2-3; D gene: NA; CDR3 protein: CASSHSPRTDTQYF; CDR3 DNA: TGTGCCAGCAGCCACTCGCCGCGAACAGATACGCAGTATTTT
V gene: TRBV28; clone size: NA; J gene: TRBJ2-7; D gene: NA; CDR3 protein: CASSPPAFGNGGQYF; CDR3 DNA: TGTGCCAGCAGCCCCCCGGCGTTCGGAAACGGAGGGCAGTACTTC
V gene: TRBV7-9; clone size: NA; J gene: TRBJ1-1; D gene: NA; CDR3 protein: CASSLRVPNTEAFF; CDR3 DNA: TGTGCCAGCAGCTTACGGGTACCGAACACTGAAGCTTTCTTT
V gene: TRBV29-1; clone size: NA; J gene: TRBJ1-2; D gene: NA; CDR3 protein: CSVEGRLYGYTF; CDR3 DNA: TGCAGCGTTGAAGGCAGACTATATGGCTACACCTTC
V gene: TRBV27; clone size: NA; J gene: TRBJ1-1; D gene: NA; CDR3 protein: CASSLAENTEAFF; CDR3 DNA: TGTGCCAGCAGTTTAGCAGAAAACACTGAAGCTTTCTTT
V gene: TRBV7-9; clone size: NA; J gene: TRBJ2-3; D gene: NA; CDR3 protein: CASTKSPDTQYF; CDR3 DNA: TGTGCCAGCACCAAGTCCCCGGATACGCAGTATTTT
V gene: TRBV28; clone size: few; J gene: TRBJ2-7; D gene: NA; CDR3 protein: CASRPYPGHPEQYF; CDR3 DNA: TGTGCCAGCAGACCTTACCCGGGACACCCTGAGCAGTACTTC